This note documents a single T cell receptor (beta chain) sequence. Its antigen is unknown. The authors reverse transcribed all of the isolated RNA, so sequencing captured expressed TCRB transcripts. The repertoire was sequenced with immunoSEQ multiplex PCR; TCRdb's copy has only in-frame clones and lacks some. Seen here are hundreds of thousands of clones, 15% to 20% observed once, and the top ten hold 0.02% to 0.025%. These data belong to a study of beta chain features in type 1 diabetes. Study-wide context: On cell yields, gender and age, patients and healthy donors were similar.

General observations from the study: In comparison with healthy donors, patients had naive, central memory and Treg TCRB repertoires that appeared more similar.

The length of the CDR3 is 16 residues. Sequencing was carried out using naive CD4+ T cells from blood. The source is a woman aged 18-29 years in good health. The V and J genes are TRBV21-1 and TRBJ1-1. TRBV21-1 counts as a pseudogene. The CDR3 reads CASSKGYLGRDTEAFF. For the CDR3, the DNA is TGTGCCAGCAGCAAAGGATACTTGGGGAGGGACACTGAAGCTTTCTTT.